This T cell receptor (beta chain) was captured by sequencing in a study of T cells in Graves' hyperthyroidism and ophthalmopathy. At the level of the study: Staff took peripheral blood when the initial diagnosis was made, before any treatment began.

Looked up from germline, CDR1 is MNHEY and CDR2 is SVGEGT. This CDR3 is 13 amino acids long. With 3 bases removed from V and 6 bases from J, the gap between germline ends came to 12 bases. This clonotype was seen a few times. RNA transcripts gave rise to amplified TCR beta CDR3 regions. The TCR CDR3 first-round RT-PCR relied on the HTBI primer set. TCRdb reprocessed the multiplex PCR reads via MiXCR and lists one record per CDR3 protein. In the table there are approximately 380,000 distinct CDR3 sequences, around an eighth of which are singletons. The V call is TRBV6-2 or TRBV6-3, the J call TRBJ2-7, with D unclear. The receptor's source is a man aged 50 to 59 with Graves' ophthalmopathy. The sample consisted of blood. The CDR3 DNA reads as TGTGCCAGCAGTTATGGCCCGAGTGGCGAGCAGTACTTC. It specifies CASSYGPSGEQYF.